This T cell receptor (beta chain) was recorded in a study of blood T cell repertoires in COVID-19. For the study at large: Whether acute or convalescent, the COVID-19 samples came from the United States, Italy and Spain.

The CDR3 loop spans 21 amino acids. CDR1 is MNHEY and CDR2 is SMNVEV in the germline V gene (reference sequence). Trimming at V came to 4 bases and at J to 0 bases, leaving 18 bases not matched to a gene. Only in-frame clones appear in the TCRdb table, and some are missing; sequencing was by immunoSEQ multiplex PCR. The sample has tens of thousands of clones, 78% seen once. This clone has just a few counts. Material for sequencing was peripheral blood. The TCR was taken from a human donor in a cohort sampled during active COVID-19. V gene TRBV27 combines with J gene TRBJ1-1; 12 positions match TRBD1. For the CDR3, the DNA is TGTGCCAGCAGTTCCACCCTACTCATACCCGGGACAGGGGGCATGAACACTGAAGCTTTCTTT. This codes for CASSSTLLIPGTGGMNTEAFF.